A selection of T cell receptor beta chains follows, all from one sample in a study of T cells in Graves' hyperthyroidism and ophthalmopathy. TCRdb re-analysed the multiplex PCR reads in MiXCR, keeping a single row per CDR3 protein. The sample holds 200,000 to 250,000 distinct CDR3 sequences, about 17% seen once. The sequenced material came from blood. The source of these receptors is a woman younger than 35 with Graves' ophthalmopathy. CDR3s leave out the opening cysteine and the closing phenylalanine or tryptophan.

TRBV29-1	TRBJ1-1	SVAGAANTEAF
TRBV12-3/TRBV12-4	TRBJ2-7	ASSPKDRIYEQY
TRBV12-3/TRBV12-4	TRBJ1-1	ASSLSFREGSEAF
TRBV13	TRBJ2-1	ASSAGQLTYNEQF
TRBV20-1	TRBJ2-7	SARVPAGYYEQY
TRBV6-1	TRBJ2-7	ASRDWSYEQY
TRBV19	TRBJ2-1	ASSMWGVGNEQF
TRBV29-1	TRBJ1-6	SVAGTYDSPLH
TRBV28	TRBJ2-1	ASRQGTGNEQF
TRBV10-1	TRBJ2-1	ASSEWSTSYNEQF
TRBV5-1	TRBJ2-1	ASSSRGDYNEQF
TRBV30	TRBJ1-1	ASSISRGFNTEAF
TRBV19	TRBJ2-2	ASSPGVPGELF
TRBV20-1	TRBJ2-7	SAERGILSYEQY
TRBV27	TRBJ2-7	ASSSLGYEQY
TRBV30	TRBJ1-5	AWSDGDKQPQH
TRBV6-1	TRBJ2-3	ASRRTSGGISGTDTQY
TRBV27	TRBJ2-7	ASSPLLRAYEQY
TRBV7-4	TRBJ2-7	ASSLTRQAPYEQY
TRBV5-4	TRBJ2-7	ASSYGGGLAGGPIDFEQY
TRBV19	TRBJ2-3	ASSGRDLLTDTQY
TRBV20-1	TRBJ1-1	SAAGPGRGRNTEAF
TRBV20-1	TRBJ2-5	SARGGVAGAGTQY
TRBV12-3/TRBV12-4	TRBJ1-1	ASSLSGRRFTEAF
TRBV28	TRBJ1-1	ASSRAEAF
TRBV11-3	TRBJ2-1	ASSSTSGIYNEQF
TRBV20-1	TRBJ2-3	SASLTSGGLTDTQY
TRBV2	TRBJ2-7	ASSDDRKLSYEQY
TRBV19	TRBJ2-3	ASSHLLSSRTDTQY
TRBV30	TRBJ1-4	AWSVRTQGELF
TRBV3-1	TRBJ1-1	ASSHGDRGKNTEAF
TRBV5-5	TRBJ1-2	ASSLFSGRFSYDGYT
TRBV5-1	TRBJ2-2	ATWENTGELF
TRBV6-1	TRBJ2-7	ASSTRTSGTSYEQY
TRBV6-2/TRBV6-3	TRBJ2-3	ASKQTSGIFTDTQY
TRBV7-9	TRBJ1-4	ASTDTGEKLF
TRBV10-3	TRBJ1-6	AITRTPGGDSPLH
TRBV5-8	TRBJ1-1	ASSVTNRGRMNTEAF
TRBV12-3/TRBV12-4	TRBJ1-5	ASSLAGQANQPQH
TRBV28	TRBJ2-7	ASSATGPSVREQY
TRBV5-6	TRBJ2-2	ASKVQQNTGELF
TRBV10-3	TRBJ1-5	AIAQGGNQPQH
TRBV6-2/TRBV6-3	TRBJ1-4	ASKEEWSEKLF
TRBV12-3/TRBV12-4	TRBJ1-2	ASTQRINYGYT
TRBV20-1	TRBJ1-6	SVSRPGMNSPLH